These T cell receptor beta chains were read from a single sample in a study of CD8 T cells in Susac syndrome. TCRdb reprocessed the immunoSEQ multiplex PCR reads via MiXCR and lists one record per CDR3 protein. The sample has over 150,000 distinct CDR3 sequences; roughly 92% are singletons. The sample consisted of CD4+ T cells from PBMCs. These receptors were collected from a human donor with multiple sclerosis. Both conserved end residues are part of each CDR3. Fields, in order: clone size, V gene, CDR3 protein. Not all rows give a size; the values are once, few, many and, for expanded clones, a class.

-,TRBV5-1,CASSYQGGEAFF
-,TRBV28,CASSLAQGLGPQHF
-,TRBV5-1,CASERGEGVSEQYF
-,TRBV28,CASVQGGKQYF
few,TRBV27,CASSSQRGATPYEQYF
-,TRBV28,CASGQINSYEQYF
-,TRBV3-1,CASSRTLGQGSTEAFF
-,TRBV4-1,CASSQDLNRPDTQYF
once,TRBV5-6,CASSKIGRVGGYTF
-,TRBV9,CASSVGISSYEQYF
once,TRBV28,CASSSLNTIYF
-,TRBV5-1,CASSFGQTSNEKLFF
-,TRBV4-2,CASSLAASGAYEQYF
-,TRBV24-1,CATSDPLAGDAEQYF
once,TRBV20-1,CSARDLEANSPLHF
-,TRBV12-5,CASGLEAQATYEQYF
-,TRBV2,CASSEGTVQETQYF
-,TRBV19,CASKEMRGQRGEQFF
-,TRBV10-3,CAISEAQSYGYTF
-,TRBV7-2,CASSLLMGVAQYF
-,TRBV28,CASRTNPSDWQYF
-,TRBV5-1,CASSPGLAASYEQYF
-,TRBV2,CASSEVPGTYEQYF
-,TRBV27,CASKRESDTEAFF
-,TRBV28,CASSLTGSYGYTF
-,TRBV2,CASSGVEGLAVYEQYF
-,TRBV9,CASSKTGTGGNIQYF
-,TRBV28,CASIPSGSDYEQYF
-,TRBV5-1,CASSAGTSGLTSQYNEQFF
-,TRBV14,CASSQARGSSYNEQFF
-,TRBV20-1,CSAGAGTSVADTQYF
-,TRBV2,CASMSRGNTEAFF
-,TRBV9,CASSVEPLAGGSTDTQYF
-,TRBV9,CASGFINEQFF
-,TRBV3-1,CASSQDRGTGGYTF
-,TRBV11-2,CASRILALETQYF
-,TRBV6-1,CASLDPSNQPQHF
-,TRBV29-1,CSVVGLNTGELFF
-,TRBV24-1,CATSGPVIAGGNNEQFF
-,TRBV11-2,CASSLGDRVAKNIQYF
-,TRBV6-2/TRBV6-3,CASSYYRANGYTF
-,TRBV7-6,CASSPGLAGAGIQYF
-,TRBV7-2,CASSLRSGDGYTF
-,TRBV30,CAWSVRGDQFF
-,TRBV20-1,CSAIIAGAFYEQYF
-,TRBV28,CASNLPGLLRVEQFF
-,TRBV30,CAWSVGSPTDTQYF
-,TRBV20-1,CSANQPSGGLGKQFF
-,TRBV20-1,CSASVWRQSSYNEQFF
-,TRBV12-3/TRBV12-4,CASGPAATGNQPQHF
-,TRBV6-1,CASSGQHTEAFF
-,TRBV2,CASSQSPDRGYGYTF
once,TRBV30,CAEAGQRFLGYTF
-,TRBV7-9,CATTRTGNNLPLHF
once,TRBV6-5,CASSYSPASLLAEQYF
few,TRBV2,CASSGSYSNQPQHF
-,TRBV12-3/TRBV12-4,CASSLGQGYYGYTF
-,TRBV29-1,CSAERIVQETQYF